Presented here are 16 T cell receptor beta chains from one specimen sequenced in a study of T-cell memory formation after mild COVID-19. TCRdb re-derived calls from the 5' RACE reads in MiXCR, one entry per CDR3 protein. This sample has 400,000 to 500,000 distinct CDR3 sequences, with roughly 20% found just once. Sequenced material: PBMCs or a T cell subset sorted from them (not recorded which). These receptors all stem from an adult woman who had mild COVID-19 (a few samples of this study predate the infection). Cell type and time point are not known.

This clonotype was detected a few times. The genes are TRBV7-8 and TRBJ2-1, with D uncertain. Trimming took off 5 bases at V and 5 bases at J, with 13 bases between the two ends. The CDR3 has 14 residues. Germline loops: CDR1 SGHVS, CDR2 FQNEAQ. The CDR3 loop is CASSLFMKDNEQFF. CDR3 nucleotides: TGTGCCAGCAGCCTTTTTATGAAGGACAATGAGCAGTTCTTC.

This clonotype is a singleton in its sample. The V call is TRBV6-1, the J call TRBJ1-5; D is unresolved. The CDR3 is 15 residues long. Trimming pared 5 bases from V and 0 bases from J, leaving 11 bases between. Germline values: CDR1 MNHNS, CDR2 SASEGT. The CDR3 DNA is TGTGCCAGCAGTTGGGTGCTCCATAGCAATCAGCCCCAGCATTTT. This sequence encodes CASSWVLHSNQPQHF.

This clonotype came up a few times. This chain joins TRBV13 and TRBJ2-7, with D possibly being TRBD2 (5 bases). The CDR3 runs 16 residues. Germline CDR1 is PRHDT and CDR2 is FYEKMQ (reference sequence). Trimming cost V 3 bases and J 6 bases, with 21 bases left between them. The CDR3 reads CASSFAGGSALFEQYF. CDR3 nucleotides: TGTGCCAGCAGCTTCGCCGGAGGTAGCGCGCTTTTCGAGCAGTACTTC.

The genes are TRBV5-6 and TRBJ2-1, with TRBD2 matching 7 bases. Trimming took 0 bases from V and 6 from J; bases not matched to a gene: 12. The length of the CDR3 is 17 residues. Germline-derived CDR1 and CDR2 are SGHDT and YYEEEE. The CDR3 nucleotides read TGTGCCAGCAGCTTGGGTTTTTTGACGGGAGGAGGCAATGAGCAGTTCTTC. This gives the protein CASSLGFLTGGGNEQFF. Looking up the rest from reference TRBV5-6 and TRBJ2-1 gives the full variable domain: DAGVTQSPTHLIKTRGQQVTLRCSPKSGHDTVSWYQQALGQGPQFIFQYYEEEERQRGNFPDRFSGHQFPNYSSELNVNALLLGDSALYLCASSLGFLTGGGNEQFFGPGTRLTVL.

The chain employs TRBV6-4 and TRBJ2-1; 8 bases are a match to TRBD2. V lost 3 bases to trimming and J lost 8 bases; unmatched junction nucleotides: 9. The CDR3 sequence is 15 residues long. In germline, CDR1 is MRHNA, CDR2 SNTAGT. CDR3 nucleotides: TGTGCCAGCAGTGATCAAGCGGGGGCCCTAGATGAGCAGTTCTTC. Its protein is CASSDQAGALDEQFF.

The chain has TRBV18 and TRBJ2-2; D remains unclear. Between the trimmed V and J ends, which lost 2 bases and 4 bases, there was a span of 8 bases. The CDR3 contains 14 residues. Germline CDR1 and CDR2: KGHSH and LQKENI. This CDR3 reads CASSPGSGTGELFF. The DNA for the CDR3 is TGTGCCAGCTCACCAGGGTCTGGCACCGGGGAGCTGTTTTTT.

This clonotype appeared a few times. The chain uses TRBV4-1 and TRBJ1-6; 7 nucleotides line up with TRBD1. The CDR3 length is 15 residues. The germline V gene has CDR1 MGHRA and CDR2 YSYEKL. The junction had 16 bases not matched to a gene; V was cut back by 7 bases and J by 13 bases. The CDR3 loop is CASTRGTDLIQPLHF. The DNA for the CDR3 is TGCGCCAGCACCAGGGGGACCGATTTAATTCAGCCCCTCCACTTT.

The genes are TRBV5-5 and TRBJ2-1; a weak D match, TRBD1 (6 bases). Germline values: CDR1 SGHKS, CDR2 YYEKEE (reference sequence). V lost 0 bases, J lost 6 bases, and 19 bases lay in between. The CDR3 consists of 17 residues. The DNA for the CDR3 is TGTGCCAGCAGCTTGGGGACCCGACAGGATTACGGCAATGAGCAGTTCTTC. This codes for CASSLGTRQDYGNEQFF.

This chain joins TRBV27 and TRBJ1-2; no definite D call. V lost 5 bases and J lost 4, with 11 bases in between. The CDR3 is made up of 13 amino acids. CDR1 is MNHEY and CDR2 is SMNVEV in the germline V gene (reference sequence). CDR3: CASSPAGVYGYTF. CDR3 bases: TGTGCCAGCAGTCCCGCCGGGGTCTATGGCTACACCTTC.

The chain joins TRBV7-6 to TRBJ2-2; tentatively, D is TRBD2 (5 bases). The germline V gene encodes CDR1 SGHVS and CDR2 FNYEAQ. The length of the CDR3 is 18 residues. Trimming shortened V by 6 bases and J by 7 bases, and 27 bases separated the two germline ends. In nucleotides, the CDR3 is TGTGCCAGCAGACCAGAAGTGGGCCTACACCCAAGCGGCGGGGAGCTGTTTTTT. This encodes CASRPEVGLHPSGGELFF.

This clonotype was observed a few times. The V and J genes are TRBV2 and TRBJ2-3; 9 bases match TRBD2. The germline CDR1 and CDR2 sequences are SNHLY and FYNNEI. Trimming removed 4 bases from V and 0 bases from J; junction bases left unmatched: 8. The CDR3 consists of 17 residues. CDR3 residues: CASSVDSGSSSTDTQYF. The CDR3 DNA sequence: TGTGCCAGCAGTGTGGATAGCGGGAGCTCAAGCACAGATACGCAGTATTTT.

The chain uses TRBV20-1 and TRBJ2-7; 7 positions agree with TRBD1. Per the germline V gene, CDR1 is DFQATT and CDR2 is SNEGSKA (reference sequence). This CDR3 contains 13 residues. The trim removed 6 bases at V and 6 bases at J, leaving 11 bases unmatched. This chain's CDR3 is CSADLAGGSEQYF. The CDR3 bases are TGCAGTGCCGACCTAGCAGGGGGTTCCGAGCAGTACTTC.

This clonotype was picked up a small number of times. CDR3 coding DNA: TGTGCCACCAGCAGCAGGTCGGACCAAGAGACCCAGTACTTC. It codes for CATSSRSDQETQYF. The chain couples TRBV24-1 to TRBJ2-5, with D unclear. V lost 7 bases and J lost 0, with 11 bases in between. The CDR3 extends over 14 amino acids. In germline, CDR1 is KGHDR, CDR2 SFDVKD.

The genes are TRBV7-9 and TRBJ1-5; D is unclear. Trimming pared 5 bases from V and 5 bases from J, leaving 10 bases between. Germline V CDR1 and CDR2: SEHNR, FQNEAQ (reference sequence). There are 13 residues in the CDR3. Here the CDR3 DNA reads TGTGCCAGCAGCCCCGACTGGGATCAGCCCCAGCATTTT. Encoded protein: CASSPDWDQPQHF.

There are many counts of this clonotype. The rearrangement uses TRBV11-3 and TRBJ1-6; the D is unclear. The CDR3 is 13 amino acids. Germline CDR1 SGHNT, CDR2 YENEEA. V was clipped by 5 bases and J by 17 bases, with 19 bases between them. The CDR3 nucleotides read TGTGCCAGCAGCCCAAGTCCGGGCCGATCAATCCACTTT. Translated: CASSPSPGRSIHF.

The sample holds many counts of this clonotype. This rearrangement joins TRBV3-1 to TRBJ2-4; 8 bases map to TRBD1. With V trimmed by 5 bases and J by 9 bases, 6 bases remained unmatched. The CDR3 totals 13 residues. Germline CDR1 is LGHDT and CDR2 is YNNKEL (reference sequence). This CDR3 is CASSWTGSVIQYF. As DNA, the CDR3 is TGTGCCAGCAGCTGGACAGGGTCGGTCATTCAGTACTTC.